This T cell receptor beta chain was observed in a study of technical replicates of blood from several donors. Here immunoSEQ multiplex PCR was the method, and the copy in TCRdb shows in-frame clones only, minus some. This sample has approximately 97,000 clones, with approximately 96% found just once. Germline loops: CDR1 SGHRS, CDR2 YFSETQ. J lost 3 bases, V lost 0 bases, and 9 bases had no gene match. This CDR3 has 17 amino acids. This receptor was obtained from a human donor in good health. Source material: T cells isolated from PBMCs. This chain joins TRBV5-1 and TRBJ2-3; 8 bases agree with TRBD2. DNA for the CDR3: TGCGCCAGCAGCTTGGCGGGAGGGTCATTGGGAACAGATACGCAGTATTTT. Protein product: CASSLAGGSLGTDTQYF.